These 24 T cell receptor beta chains were sequenced from one sample in a study of regulatory T cells in long-lasting Graves disease (dated by TCRdb to the early 2020s). The method was multiplex PCR. Instrument used: Illumina HiSeq 4000. To build TCR beta libraries, CDR3 regions were amplified by Arm-PCR using iRepertoire HTBI primers. TCRdb cleaned the public reads at Q25 with fastp, built clones with MiXCR and kept in-frame beta chains. Entries that share a CDR3 protein sequence are merged under the most common genes and DNA. The sample table shows roughly 450,000 distinct CDR3 sequences, and more than 20% are seen once. The ten most abundant clones make up 6.5% to 10% of the sample. The time point label, as the study defines it: persistent/refractory GD, antithyroid drugs over 5 years with positive TRAb. For both TCR sequencing and RNA sequencing, RNA was extracted from PBMCs using TRIzol. The sample in question was peripheral blood mononuclear cells (PBMCs), obtained when the disease was refractory, from a patient treated with antithyroid drugs. These receptors were taken from a female donor with Graves disease.

This clonotype was detected ten times or more. The chain carries TRBV6-2 or TRBV6-3 and TRBJ2-1; D is uncertain. Trimming cost V 6 bases and J 4 bases, with 19 bases left between them. CDR3 size: 16 residues. Germline CDR1 MNHEY, CDR2 SVGEGT. Here the CDR3 DNA reads TGTGCCAGCAGCCGAAATCCCTCGCTAGGATACAATGAGCAGTTCTTC. Amino acid sequence: CASSRNPSLGYNEQFF.

In this sample, this clonotype turned up many times. The chain has TRBV27 and TRBJ2-2; D unclear. Germline V gives CDR1 MNHEY, CDR2 SMNVEV (reference sequence). Trimming removed 5 bases from V and 3 bases from J, with 4 bases in between. This CDR3 contains 12 residues. CDR3 in DNA: TGTGCCAGCAGTGGGTACACCGGGGAGCTGTTTTTT. Its translation: CASSGYTGELFF.

This clonotype was seen only a few times. V is TRBV20-1 and J is TRBJ2-5, with D tentatively TRBD1 or TRBD2 (5 bases each). CDR1 is DFQATT and CDR2 is SNEGSKA in the germline V gene (reference sequence). There are 13 residues in the CDR3. The CDR3 spells CSQVGPRQETQYF. CDR3 nucleotides: TGCAGCCAAGTGGGACCCCGCCAAGAGACCCAGTACTTC.

The CDR3 loop reads CSARGQLGGEQFF. The DNA for the CDR3 is TGCAGTGCTAGAGGTCAGTTGGGGGGTGAGCAGTTCTTC. J is TRBJ2-1 and V is TRBV20-1; maybe TRBD2 (6 bases). The CDR3 extends over 13 amino acids. V lost 1 base to trimming and J lost 9 bases, with 13 bases between them. The germline gives CDR1 DFQATT, CDR2 SNEGSKA (reference sequence).

The rearrangement uses TRBV2 and TRBJ1-4; D gene ambiguous. Between the trimmed V and J ends, which lost 8 bases and 0 bases, there was a span of 4 bases. The CDR3 spans 12 residues. Germline CDR1 SNHLY, CDR2 FYNNEI. CDR3 DNA sequence: TGTGCCAGCGAGACAACTAATGAAAAACTGTTTTTT. Translating it yields CASETTNEKLFF.

This clonotype came up a few times. V and J are TRBV12-3 or TRBV12-4 and TRBJ2-7, with TRBD1 as a possible D gene (7 bases). The CDR3 extends over 17 amino acids. Trimming took 5 bases from V and 3 from J, leaving 23 bases between them. The DNA of the CDR3 is TGTGCCAGCAGTGGGGGGACAGAAGACGGCAGATTCTACGAGCAGTACTTC. Translation gives CASSGGTEDGRFYEQYF.

The chain combines TRBV2 with TRBJ1-5, with TRBD1 identical over 7 bases. The CDR3 is made up of 15 amino acids. Per the germline V gene, CDR1 is SNHLY and CDR2 is FYNNEI. J was trimmed by 5 bases and V by 7 bases; bases with no gene match: 11. Here the CDR3 DNA reads TGTGCCAGCATCTCCCTCGGGGACAGCGATCAGCCCCAGCATTTT. The encoded protein is CASISLGDSDQPQHF.

The chain has TRBV24-1 and TRBJ1-2, with a tentative D call TRBD1 (6 bases). This CDR3 comprises 15 residues. Germline values: CDR1 KGHDR, CDR2 SFDVKD. Trimming removed 5 bases at V and 4 bases at J, with 16 bases between. The CDR3 region has the DNA TGTGCCACCAGTGGTCCTGGCAGGGGATTCTATGGCTACACCTTC. Its translation is CATSGPGRGFYGYTF.

This clonotype has a count of ten or more. V and J are TRBV11-2 and TRBJ1-1, with D possibly TRBD1 on 5 matching bases. Germline loops: CDR1 SGHAT, CDR2 FQNNGV. The CDR3 sequence is 14 residues long. Deletions cut 5 bases from V and 4 bases from J, with 14 bases between. The DNA for the CDR3 is TGTGCCAGCAGCCCTGTGTGGGGGGGCACTGAAGCTTTCTTT. This sequence encodes CASSPVWGGTEAFF.

This clonotype occurred many times. The gene calls are TRBV6-1 and TRBJ2-7; D perhaps matches TRBD1 (6 bases). Germline V gene sequence: CDR1 MNHNS, CDR2 SASEGT. The ends were cut back, 6 bases at V and 0 bases at J, with 12 bases in the middle. This CDR3 comprises 14 residues. The CDR3 nucleotides are TGTGCCAGCAGATTCAGGGGTACCTCCTACGAGCAGTACTTC. Protein product: CASRFRGTSYEQYF.

Regarding this clonotype: With a much larger clone just one base away, this may be a read error. This chain uses TRBV6-2 or TRBV6-3 with TRBJ1-1; 7 nucleotides match TRBD1. This CDR3 has 13 residues. Germline V gives CDR1 MNHEY, CDR2 SVGEGT. Germline trimming cut 10 bases from V and 4 bases from J; bases unmatched to any gene: 9. The CDR3 is CATTGQQSTEAFF. The CDR3 bases are TGTGCCACCACGGGACAGCAGAGCACTGAAGCTTTCTTT.

This chain links TRBV9 with TRBJ2-7; 9 bases match TRBD1. CDR3 length equals 18 residues. Unmatched junction bases numbered 13, after V lost 3 bases and J lost 0 bases. In germline, CDR1 is SGDLS, CDR2 YYNGEE. The DNA of the CDR3 is TGTGCCAGCAGCGCCCGGGACAGGGCCTCCTCTAGCTCCTACGAGCAGTACTTC. Translated, it gives CASSARDRASSSSYEQYF.

This chain connects TRBV7-9 to TRBJ1-1; no firm D call. V lost 1 base and J lost 1, with 10 bases in between. Germline V gene sequence: CDR1 SEHNR, CDR2 FQNEAQ (reference sequence). The CDR3 totals 15 residues. This CDR3 reads CASSLDARQNTEAFF. CDR3 in DNA: TGTGCCAGCAGCTTAGATGCCAGGCAGAACACTGAAGCTTTCTTT.

V and J are TRBV10-3 and TRBJ1-3; D is possibly TRBD1 (6 bases). CDR3 length equals 14 residues. Germline V CDR1 and CDR2: ENHRY, SYGVKD. V shed 6 bases and J shed 0 bases, with 9 bases lying between them. The CDR3 DNA sequence: TGTGCCATCAGCACAGGGCTCTCTGGAAACACCATATATTTT. As protein: CAISTGLSGNTIYF.

This clonotype was detected ten times or more. The chain joins TRBV2 to TRBJ2-7, with a tentative D call TRBD2 (5 bases). V lost 8 bases to trimming and J lost 4 bases, with 18 bases between them. This CDR3 spans 14 amino acids. Germline V lookup: CDR1 SNHLY, CDR2 FYNNEI. The DNA of the CDR3 is TGTGCCAGCGCGACCGAAAGGGAGATATACGAGCAGTACTTC. Translated: CASATEREIYEQYF.

This clonotype was seen a handful of times. J is TRBJ1-2 and V is TRBV25-1, with TRBD1 identical over 10 bases. The V segment lost 8 bases and the J segment 6 bases; nucleotides outside the gene matches: 9. Germline assignment: CDR1 MGHDK and CDR2 SYGVNS. This CDR3 has 14 residues. Here the CDR3 DNA reads TGTGCCAGCTCATCACAGGGGACAGGGGATGGCTACACCTTC. It translates to CASSSQGTGDGYTF.

This clonotype was recorded many times. The genes are TRBV2 and TRBJ2-7; D may match TRBD1 or TRBD2 (5 bases each). CDR1 is SNHLY, CDR2 FYNNEI, per germline. The CDR3 consists of 16 residues. Trimming removed 1 base at V and 2 bases at J, with 15 bases between. The CDR3: CASSEDTGTTTYEQYF. DNA of the CDR3: TGTGCCAGCAGTGAAGACACCGGGACCACGACCTACGAGCAGTACTTC.

There are a few counts of this clonotype. CDR3: CASSRRDRQTDGYTF. CDR3 nucleotides: TGTGCCAGCAGCCGCCGGGACAGGCAGACTGATGGCTACACCTTC. V and J are TRBV7-9 and TRBJ1-2; 8 nucleotides line up with TRBD1. The CDR3 totals 15 residues. Germline V gene sequence: CDR1 SEHNR, CDR2 FQNEAQ (reference sequence). Trimming at V came to 5 bases and at J to 6 bases, leaving 11 bases not matched to a gene.

At least ten counts were recorded for this clonotype. The chain carries TRBV7-3 and TRBJ2-5; perhaps TRBD2 as D (6 bases). V lost 3 bases to trimming and J lost 4 bases, with 15 bases between them. The CDR3 sequence is 15 residues long. The V gene's germline CDR1 is SGHTA and CDR2 FQGTGA. As DNA, the CDR3 is TGTGCCAGCAGCTTGGAACCGGGACTTATAGAGACCCAGTACTTC. This sequence encodes CASSLEPGLIETQYF. Full variable domain (outside the CDR3, taken from reference TRBV7-3 and TRBJ2-5): GAGVSQTPSNKVTEKGKYVELRCDPISGHTALYWYRQSLGQGPEFLIYFQGTGAADDSGLPNDRFFAVRPEGSVSTLKIQRTERGDSAVYLCASSLEPGLIETQYFGPGTRLLVL.

The rearrangement uses TRBV7-3 and TRBJ2-7, with TRBD1 identical over 8 bases. The CDR3 is 13 residues long. The ends lost 5 bases at V and 5 bases at J; junction bases unmatched: 5. CDR1 is SGHTA and CDR2 is FQGTGA in the germline V gene. CDR3 sequence (DNA): TGTGCCAGCAGCCAGGACAGGGTTAACGAGCAGTACTTC. As protein: CASSQDRVNEQYF.

This clonotype was picked up many times. The chain recombines TRBV12-3 or TRBV12-4 with TRBJ1-1; possible D gene TRBD1, 5 bases. The CDR3 sequence is 14 residues long. V was clipped by 2 bases and J by 6 bases, with 13 bases between them. The CDR3 region is CASSLNQGGAEAFF. The CDR3 DNA follows: TGTGCCAGCAGTTTAAACCAGGGAGGGGCTGAAGCTTTCTTT.

This clonotype came up many times. The chain joins TRBV28 to TRBJ2-7; TRBD1 matches 7 bases. Germline assignment: CDR1 MDHEN and CDR2 SYDVKM. The J segment lost 0 bases and the V segment lost 6 bases, leaving 8 bases of the junction unmatched. This CDR3 spans 15 amino acids. The CDR3 loop is CASRPTGLSSYEQYF. CDR3 nucleotide sequence: TGTGCCAGCAGACCGACAGGGTTGAGCTCCTACGAGCAGTACTTC.

This clonotype was recorded a few times. The rearrangement uses TRBV6-1 and TRBJ2-2, with TRBD2 identical over 10 bases. Trimming at V came to 7 bases and at J to 2 bases, leaving 7 bases not matched to a gene. Germline V gene data show CDR1 as MNHNS and CDR2 as SASEGT. This CDR3 region has 16 residues. CDR3 DNA: TGTGCCAGCAATAGCGGGAGGTCCCCCAACACCGGGGAGCTGTTTTTT. Translation gives CASNSGRSPNTGELFF.

The rearrangement uses TRBV5-1 and TRBJ2-7; the match to TRBD1 covers 9 bases. Germline V lookup: CDR1 SGHRS, CDR2 YFSETQ. J was trimmed by 6 bases and V by 4 bases; bases with no gene match: 8. This CDR3 comprises 14 residues. The CDR3 here is CASSRDRESSEQYF. In DNA form, the CDR3 reads TGCGCCAGCAGCCGGGACAGGGAATCTTCCGAGCAGTACTTC.